Listed below are T cell receptor beta chains from one sample, sequenced in a study of cytomegalovirus exposure and HLA in healthy donors. Repertoires were generated with immunoSEQ multiplex PCR, while TCRdb's copy carries only in-frame clones and drops some. The table includes about 130,000 clones, 76% detected once. Sequenced: PBMCs. These receptors came from a female donor in good health and CMV-seropositive. Each CDR3 is given with its conserved first and last residue. Each record gives: clone size, D gene, V gene, J gene, CDR3 protein, CDR3 DNA. D genes are given only for firm matches. The size entry is marked missing in some rows and otherwise reads once, few, many or a size class.

NA	TRBD1	TRBV10-3	TRBJ1-5	CAISDRDRGSNQPQHF	TGTGCCATCAGTGATAGGGACAGGGGTAGCAATCAGCCCCAGCATTTT
few	TRBD2	TRBV5-4	TRBJ2-1	CASSRGLAGENEQFF	TGTGCCAGCAGCAGGGGACTAGCGGGGGAGAATGAGCAGTTCTTC
NA	NA	TRBV18	TRBJ2-3	CASSPYTGNHDTQYF	TGTGCCAGCTCCCCTTATACAGGGAACCATGATACGCAGTATTTT
few	NA	TRBV30	TRBJ1-3	CAWSPPGFNSGNTIYF	TGTGCCTGGAGTCCCCCAGGGTTTAACTCTGGAAACACCATATATTTT
NA	TRBD2	TRBV9	TRBJ2-1	CASSDSPRGSSYNEQFF	TGTGCCAGCAGCGATAGCCCTCGCGGGAGCTCCTACAATGAGCAGTTCTTC
few	NA	TRBV7-8	TRBJ2-7	CASTKGHTSSYEQYF	TGTGCCAGCACGAAGGGGCACACGAGTTCTTACGAGCAGTACTTC
NA	NA	TRBV29-1	TRBJ1-1	CSVEERYGSTEAFF	TGCAGCGTTGAAGAGAGGTATGGGAGCACTGAAGCTTTCTTT
NA	NA	TRBV6-1	TRBJ2-1	CARSPGSYNEQFF	TGTGCCAGGTCTCCGGGATCCTACAATGAGCAGTTCTTC
NA	NA	TRBV5-1	TRBJ1-1	CASSLEAGARAFF	TGCGCCAGCAGCTTGGAGGCGGGGGCGAGAGCTTTCTTT
NA	TRBD2	TRBV7-7	TRBJ2-3	CASSLGLAGAGDTQYF	TGTGCCAGCAGCTTAGGACTAGCGGGAGCGGGAGATACGCAGTATTTT
NA	NA	TRBV2	TRBJ1-3	CASTGDGNTIYF	TGTGCCAGCACAGGGGACGGAAACACCATATATTTT
few	NA	TRBV14	TRBJ1-5	CASSQDLRSPQHF	TGTGCCAGCAGCCAAGATTTGAGATCGCCCCAGCATTTT
NA	NA	TRBV6-5	TRBJ2-6	CASSYLPGSGANVLTF	TGTGCCAGCAGTTACTTACCGGGCTCTGGGGCCAACGTCCTGACTTTC
NA	NA	TRBV5-1	TRBJ2-7	CASSHTGYEQYF	TGCGCCAGCAGCCATACCGGTTACGAGCAGTACTTC
NA	NA	TRBV19	TRBJ2-7	CASSVDSTYEQYF	TGTGCCAGTAGTGTGGACAGTACCTACGAGCAGTACTTC
NA	NA	TRBV6-5	TRBJ2-3	CASSLAVNTDTQYF	TGTGCCAGCAGTTTAGCGGTAAACACAGATACGCAGTATTTT
NA	TRBD2	TRBV5-6	TRBJ2-7	CASSPGTSVTYEQYF	TGTGCCAGCAGCCCCGGGACTAGCGTCACCTACGAGCAGTACTTC
NA	TRBD1	TRBV30	TRBJ1-5	CAWSLSTGGGFQPQHF	TGTGCCTGGAGTCTATCGACAGGGGGCGGATTTCAGCCCCAGCATTTT
few	NA	TRBV29-1	TRBJ1-3	CSVVPGNGNTIYF	TGCAGCGTTGTTCCCGGGAATGGAAACACCATATATTTT
NA	NA	TRBV10-2	TRBJ1-1	CASSWTANTEAFF	TGCGCCAGCAGTTGGACAGCGAACACTGAAGCTTTCTTT
NA	TRBD2	TRBV19	TRBJ2-5	CASRYEGLARETQYF	TGTGCCAGTAGGTATGAGGGACTAGCACGGGAGACCCAGTACTTC
NA	NA	TRBV5-1	TRBJ2-5	CASSLHPGVSETQYF	TGCGCCAGCAGCTTGCACCCCGGAGTGTCAGAGACCCAGTACTTC
NA	TRBD2	TRBV7-9	TRBJ2-2	CASAGRGNTGELFF	TGTGCCAGTGCAGGGAGGGGGAACACCGGGGAGCTGTTTTTT
NA	NA	TRBV5-6	TRBJ2-3	CASRTGGGTDTQYF	TGTGCCAGCAGAACAGGGGGAGGGACAGATACGCAGTATTTT
NA	NA	TRBV27	TRBJ2-5	CASSLRVQETQYF	TGTGCCAGCAGTTTAAGAGTACAAGAGACCCAGTACTTC
NA	TRBD2	TRBV6-1	TRBJ2-7	CATNRLAGGNEQYF	TGTGCCACCAACCGACTAGCGGGAGGCAACGAGCAGTACTTC
NA	TRBD1	TRBV7-8	TRBJ1-4	CASSLTGGNEKLFF	TGTGCCAGCAGCTTGACAGGGGGGAATGAAAAACTGTTTTTT